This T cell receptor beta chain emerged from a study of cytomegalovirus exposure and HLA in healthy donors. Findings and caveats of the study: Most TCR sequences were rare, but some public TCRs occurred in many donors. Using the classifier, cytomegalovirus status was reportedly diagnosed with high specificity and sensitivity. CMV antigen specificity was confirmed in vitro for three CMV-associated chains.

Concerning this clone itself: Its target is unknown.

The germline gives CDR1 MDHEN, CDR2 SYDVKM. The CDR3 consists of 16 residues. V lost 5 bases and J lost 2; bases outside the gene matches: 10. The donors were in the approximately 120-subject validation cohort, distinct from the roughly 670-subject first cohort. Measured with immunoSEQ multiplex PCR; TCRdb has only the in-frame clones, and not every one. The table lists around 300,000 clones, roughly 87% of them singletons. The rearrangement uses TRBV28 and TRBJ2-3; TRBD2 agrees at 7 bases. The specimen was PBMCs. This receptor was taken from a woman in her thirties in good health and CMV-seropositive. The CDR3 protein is CASSARARLATDTQYF. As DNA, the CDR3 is TGTGCCAGCAGTGCCAGGGCTCGACTAGCCACAGATACGCAGTATTTT.